These T cell receptor beta chains were read from a single sample in a study of blood T cell repertoires in COVID-19. Method: immunoSEQ multiplex PCR; TCRdb's copy keeps in-frame clones and lacks some. The profile covers roughly 190,000 clones, with 84% appearing a single time and approximately 19% taken by the ten largest. Sequencing was performed on peripheral blood. The source is a human donor in a cohort sampled during active COVID-19. CDR3s include the opening cysteine and the closing phenylalanine or tryptophan. The D gene is left open where the match is weak. Clone size is not always given. Where it is, it says once, few, many or a class for expanded clones.

v_call: TRBV29-1; clone_size: -; d_call: -; j_call: TRBJ2-1; cdr3_aa: CSVRGHPDQYNEQFF; cdr3_nt: TGCAGCGTGCGGGGCCACCCCGATCAGTACAATGAGCAGTTCTTC
v_call: TRBV6-5; clone_size: -; d_call: -; j_call: TRBJ1-1; cdr3_aa: CASSAYSIGEAFF; cdr3_nt: TGTGCCAGCAGCGCCTATTCGATCGGTGAAGCTTTCTTT
v_call: TRBV28; clone_size: -; d_call: TRBD1; j_call: TRBJ2-1; cdr3_aa: CASSGDRGFNNEQFF; cdr3_nt: TGTGCCAGCAGTGGGGACAGGGGATTCAACAATGAGCAGTTCTTC
v_call: TRBV9; clone_size: -; d_call: TRBD1; j_call: TRBJ1-1; cdr3_aa: CASRSGQGNTEAFF; cdr3_nt: TGTGCCAGCAGGTCTGGACAGGGGAACACTGAAGCTTTCTTT
v_call: TRBV5-1; clone_size: -; d_call: -; j_call: TRBJ1-4; cdr3_aa: CASSLGLNEKLFF; cdr3_nt: TGCGCCAGCAGCTTGGGACTTAATGAAAAACTGTTTTTT
v_call: TRBV7-9; clone_size: -; d_call: -; j_call: TRBJ1-6; cdr3_aa: CASSLDGLSPLHF; cdr3_nt: TGTGCCAGCAGCTTAGACGGTCTTTCACCCCTCCACTTT
v_call: TRBV18; clone_size: -; d_call: TRBD1; j_call: TRBJ1-4; cdr3_aa: CASSPPGQGGEKLFF; cdr3_nt: TGTGCCAGCTCACCACCCGGACAGGGGGGAGAAAAACTGTTTTTT
v_call: TRBV5-4; clone_size: -; d_call: TRBD2; j_call: TRBJ2-3; cdr3_aa: CASRYRSGGAMVPSTDTQYF; cdr3_nt: TGTGCCAGCAGATATAGAAGCGGGGGCGCAATGGTGCCTAGCACAGATACGCAGTATTTT
v_call: TRBV7-9; clone_size: once; d_call: TRBD1; j_call: TRBJ1-1; cdr3_aa: CASSKTGAPNDEAFF; cdr3_nt: TGTGCCAGCAGCAAAACAGGGGCCCCTAATGATGAAGCTTTCTTT
v_call: TRBV3-1/TRBV3-2; clone_size: -; d_call: -; j_call: TRBJ2-2; cdr3_aa: CATLGPGELFF; cdr3_nt: TGTGCCACCCTTGGGCCCGGGGAGCTGTTTTTT
v_call: TRBV11-3; clone_size: -; d_call: -; j_call: TRBJ2-5; cdr3_aa: CASSLGQGEETQYF; cdr3_nt: TGTGCCAGCAGCTTGGGGCAGGGCGAAGAGACCCAGTACTTC
v_call: TRBV19; clone_size: -; d_call: -; j_call: TRBJ1-4; cdr3_aa: CASSKRQNEKLFF; cdr3_nt: TGTGCCAGTAGTAAACGACAGAATGAAAAACTGTTTTTT
v_call: TRBV6-1; clone_size: -; d_call: -; j_call: TRBJ2-4; cdr3_aa: CASSEASGLAGNIQYF; cdr3_nt: TGTGCCAGCAGTGAAGCCAGCGGGCTCGCTGGGAACATTCAGTACTTC
v_call: TRBV9; clone_size: -; d_call: TRBD2; j_call: TRBJ2-5; cdr3_aa: CASSVAPSGGQETQYF; cdr3_nt: TGTGCCAGCAGCGTAGCTCCTAGCGGGGGCCAAGAGACCCAGTACTTC
v_call: TRBV28; clone_size: -; d_call: TRBD2; j_call: TRBJ2-2; cdr3_aa: CASSFPLAGGYTGELFF; cdr3_nt: TGTGCCAGCAGTTTCCCTCTAGCGGGAGGGTACACCGGGGAGCTGTTTTTT
v_call: TRBV7-9; clone_size: -; d_call: -; j_call: TRBJ2-7; cdr3_aa: CASSLGLGVEQYF; cdr3_nt: TGTGCCAGCAGCTTAGGATTAGGGGTCGAGCAGTACTTC
v_call: TRBV28; clone_size: -; d_call: -; j_call: TRBJ1-3; cdr3_aa: CASSLGRRQVRLLSGNTIYF; cdr3_nt: TGTGCCAGCAGTTTAGGTCGCCGACAGGTTCGGCTCCTCTCTGGAAACACCATATATTTT
v_call: TRBV19; clone_size: -; d_call: -; j_call: TRBJ1-5; cdr3_aa: CASSSSGGGNQPQHF; cdr3_nt: TGTGCCAGTAGTTCATCAGGAGGGGGCAATCAGCCCCAGCATTTT
v_call: TRBV10-3; clone_size: -; d_call: -; j_call: TRBJ1-4; cdr3_aa: CAISVGGNEKLFF; cdr3_nt: TGTGCCATCAGTGTCGGAGGTAATGAAAAACTGTTTTTT
v_call: TRBV3-1/TRBV3-2; clone_size: -; d_call: TRBD1; j_call: TRBJ1-2; cdr3_aa: CASSNSGTETYGYTF; cdr3_nt: TGTGCCAGCAGCAATTCCGGGACAGAAACCTATGGCTACACCTTC
v_call: TRBV13; clone_size: -; d_call: -; j_call: TRBJ1-5; cdr3_aa: CASSRQSGPYSNQPQHF; cdr3_nt: TGTGCCAGCAGCCGACAATCAGGGCCCTATAGCAATCAGCCCCAGCATTTT
v_call: TRBV6-4; clone_size: -; d_call: TRBD2; j_call: TRBJ2-3; cdr3_aa: CASSDPPGLAITDTQYF; cdr3_nt: TGTGCCAGCAGTGACCCCCCGGGACTAGCGATCACAGATACGCAGTATTTT
v_call: TRBV19; clone_size: -; d_call: -; j_call: TRBJ1-5; cdr3_aa: CASSMRQFRGPGRNQPQHF; cdr3_nt: TGTGCCAGTAGTATGAGGCAATTCAGGGGTCCAGGGAGAAATCAGCCCCAGCATTTT
v_call: TRBV5-1; clone_size: -; d_call: -; j_call: TRBJ2-2; cdr3_aa: CASKGTTGTGELFF; cdr3_nt: TGCGCCAGCAAAGGCACTACGGGGACCGGGGAGCTGTTTTTT
v_call: TRBV18; clone_size: once; d_call: -; j_call: TRBJ1-5; cdr3_aa: CASSPGNRNQPQHF; cdr3_nt: TGTGCCAGCTCACCGGGCAATAGGAATCAGCCCCAGCATTTT
v_call: TRBV4-2; clone_size: many; d_call: -; j_call: TRBJ2-3; cdr3_aa: CASSGTTTDTQYF; cdr3_nt: TGTGCCAGTAGTGGGACAACCACAGATACGCAGTATTTT
v_call: TRBV11-2; clone_size: -; d_call: TRBD1; j_call: TRBJ1-2; cdr3_aa: CASSLETGVGYGYTF; cdr3_nt: TGTGCCAGCAGCTTAGAAACAGGGGTGGGTTACGGCTACACCTTC
v_call: TRBV5-1; clone_size: -; d_call: TRBD2; j_call: TRBJ2-1; cdr3_aa: CASSRGLAGGSRNEQFF; cdr3_nt: TGCGCCAGCAGCCGGGGACTAGCGGGAGGTTCGCGCAATGAGCAGTTCTTC
v_call: TRBV18; clone_size: -; d_call: -; j_call: TRBJ1-3; cdr3_aa: CASSPSESSGNTIYF; cdr3_nt: TGTGCCAGCTCACCTAGCGAGAGCTCTGGAAACACCATATATTTT
v_call: TRBV30; clone_size: -; d_call: -; j_call: TRBJ2-2; cdr3_aa: CAWRRTVHTGELFF; cdr3_nt: TGTGCCTGGAGAAGGACAGTACACACCGGGGAGCTGTTTTTT
v_call: TRBV18; clone_size: once; d_call: -; j_call: TRBJ1-2; cdr3_aa: CASSPPSFLYGYTF; cdr3_nt: TGTGCCAGCTCACCACCATCGTTTCTCTATGGCTACACCTTC
v_call: TRBV2; clone_size: -; d_call: -; j_call: TRBJ2-7; cdr3_aa: CASSAPDITGDEQYF; cdr3_nt: TGTGCCAGCAGTGCACCGGACATCACGGGTGACGAGCAGTACTTC
v_call: TRBV6-2/TRBV6-3; clone_size: -; d_call: -; j_call: TRBJ2-6; cdr3_aa: CASSKQGSNVLTF; cdr3_nt: TGTGCCAGCAGTAAGCAGGGGTCCAACGTCCTGACTTTC
v_call: TRBV29-1; clone_size: -; d_call: TRBD2; j_call: TRBJ2-5; cdr3_aa: CSVERERGETQYF; cdr3_nt: TGCAGCGTTGAGCGGGAGCGGGGGGAGACCCAGTACTTC
v_call: TRBV18; clone_size: few; d_call: TRBD2; j_call: TRBJ2-5; cdr3_aa: CASSPQREAGTQYF; cdr3_nt: TGTGCCAGCTCACCGCAACGGGAGGCGGGGACCCAGTACTTC
v_call: TRBV7-9; clone_size: -; d_call: TRBD2; j_call: TRBJ2-7; cdr3_aa: CASSPLSGRVGEDFYEQYF; cdr3_nt: TGTGCCAGCAGCCCACTGAGCGGGAGGGTCGGGGAGGACTTCTACGAGCAGTACTTC
v_call: TRBV21-1; clone_size: -; d_call: -; j_call: TRBJ1-3; cdr3_aa: CASSKIDSRTTFSSGNTIYF; cdr3_nt: TGTGCCAGCAGCAAAATCGACAGCCGAACTACCTTTAGCTCTGGAAACACCATATATTTT
v_call: TRBV7-2; clone_size: -; d_call: TRBD2; j_call: TRBJ2-3; cdr3_aa: CASSLAAGGTDTQYF; cdr3_nt: TGTGCCAGCAGCTTAGCAGCGGGGGGCACAGATACGCAGTATTTT
v_call: TRBV5-1; clone_size: -; d_call: -; j_call: TRBJ2-1; cdr3_aa: CASSIRQDNEQFF; cdr3_nt: TGCGCCAGCAGCATCCGACAGGACAATGAGCAGTTCTTC
v_call: TRBV28; clone_size: -; d_call: -; j_call: TRBJ2-5; cdr3_aa: CASRDSGRETQYF; cdr3_nt: TGTGCCAGCCGGGACTCGGGACGAGAGACCCAGTACTTC
v_call: TRBV10-1; clone_size: -; d_call: TRBD1; j_call: TRBJ1-5; cdr3_aa: CASTGQGGQPQHF; cdr3_nt: TGCGCCAGCACTGGACAGGGCGGACAGCCCCAGCATTTT
v_call: TRBV19; clone_size: -; d_call: TRBD2; j_call: TRBJ2-1; cdr3_aa: CASSIWGGEQFF; cdr3_nt: TGTGCCAGTAGTATATGGGGGGGTGAGCAGTTCTTC
v_call: TRBV29-1; clone_size: -; d_call: TRBD1; j_call: TRBJ1-5; cdr3_aa: CSVSGQDQPQHF; cdr3_nt: TGCAGCGTGTCAGGACAGGATCAGCCCCAGCATTTT
v_call: TRBV5-8; clone_size: -; d_call: TRBD1; j_call: TRBJ2-1; cdr3_aa: CASTQGTGARYEQFF; cdr3_nt: TGTGCCAGCACCCAAGGGACAGGGGCCAGGTATGAGCAGTTCTTC